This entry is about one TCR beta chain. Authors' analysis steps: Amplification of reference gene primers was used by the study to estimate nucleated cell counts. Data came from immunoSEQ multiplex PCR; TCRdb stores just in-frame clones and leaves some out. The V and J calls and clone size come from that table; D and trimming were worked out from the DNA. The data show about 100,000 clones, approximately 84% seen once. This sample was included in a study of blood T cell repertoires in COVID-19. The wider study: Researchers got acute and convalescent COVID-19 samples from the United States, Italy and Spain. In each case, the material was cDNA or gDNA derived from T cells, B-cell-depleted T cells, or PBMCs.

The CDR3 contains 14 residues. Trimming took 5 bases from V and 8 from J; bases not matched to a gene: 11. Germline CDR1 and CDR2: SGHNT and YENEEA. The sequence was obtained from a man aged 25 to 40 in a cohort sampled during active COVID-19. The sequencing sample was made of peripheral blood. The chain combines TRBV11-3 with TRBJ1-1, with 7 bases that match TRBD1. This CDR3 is CASSARDSRSEAFF. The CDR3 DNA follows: TGTGCCAGCAGCGCCCGGGACAGCCGTTCAGAAGCTTTCTTT.